This passage covers 32 T cell receptor beta chains from one sample sequenced in a study of regulatory T cells in long-lasting Graves disease listed by TCRdb under 2021. Libraries came from multiplex PCR. Reads for this sample came from an Illumina HiSeq 4000. CDR3 regions were amplified by Arm-PCR with iRepertoire HTBI primers to construct TCR beta libraries. TCRdb redid the processing of the public reads, applying fastp at Q25 and MiXCR, and retained in-frame beta chains. Rows merge per CDR3 protein into single entries with the most common DNA and genes. For this sample the table gives fewer than 650,000 distinct CDR3 sequences, of which 16% were detected only once. Together, the top ten hold around a sixth of the sample. The label giving this sample's time point can be read as: newly diagnosed GD, antithyroid drugs for less than 3 months. RNA was extracted from PBMCs in TRIzol for both TCR sequencing and RNA sequencing.

These same data were also listed under a study on T cells in Graves' hyperthyroidism and ophthalmopathy.

The material sequenced was peripheral blood mononuclear cells (PBMCs), taken at new diagnosis, from a patient treated with antithyroid drugs. Receptors were obtained from a woman younger than 45 with Graves disease. Donor details come from another sample of the same person, matched by shared clones.

In this sample, this clonotype turned up many times. The chain combines TRBV20-1 with TRBJ1-2; D call uncertain. Germline CDR1 and CDR2: DFQATT and SNEGSKA (reference sequence). This CDR3 region has 13 residues. V was cut by 4 bases and J by 0 bases, with 9 bases left in between. CDR3 coding DNA: TGCAGTGCTACGCCCGAGACTAACTATGGCTACACCTTC. Its translation is CSATPETNYGYTF.

CDR3 in DNA: TGTGCCAGCGGGACGACTAGCGGGGGGAGCACAGATACGCAGTATTTT. Its translation is CASGTTSGGSTDTQYF. This chain joins TRBV6-1 and TRBJ2-3; 13 nucleotides line up with TRBD2. V shed 8 bases, J shed 0 bases, and the junction held 5 bases outside the gene matches. CDR3 length equals 16 residues. Germline CDR1 reads MNHNS; CDR2 reads SASEGT.

This clonotype was detected ten times or more. This chain uses TRBV20-1 with TRBJ1-5; the D gene is possibly TRBD1 (5 bases). CDR3 size: 13 residues. V lost 6 bases and J 4 bases, leaving 13 bases between the germline ends. The germline V gene has CDR1 DFQATT and CDR2 SNEGSKA (reference sequence). CDR3 residues: CSAGRGTNQPQHF. In DNA form, the CDR3 reads TGCAGTGCGGGCCGGGGCACTAATCAGCCCCAGCATTTT.

The V and J genes are TRBV10-1 and TRBJ2-4, with 7 bases fitting TRBD1. The ends lost 0 bases at V and 4 bases at J; junction bases unmatched: 6. CDR1 is WNHNN and CDR2 is SYGVQD in the germline V gene (reference sequence). CDR3 length equals 16 residues. CDR3 nucleotide sequence: TGCGCCAGCAGTGAGTCAGGCAGGGGGAAAAAAAACATTCAGTACTTC. It codes for CASSESGRGKKNIQYF.

About this clonotype itself: This clone may be a read error of a much larger clone one base away. This chain joins TRBV28 and TRBJ1-2; TRBD1 is a possible D gene (6 bases). V lost 8 bases, J lost 1 base, and 11 bases lay in between. Germline lookup yields CDR1 MDHEN and CDR2 SYDVKM. The length of the CDR3 is 13 residues. CDR3 nucleotide sequence: TGTGCCAGCGATTGGGGGCTTAACTATGGCTACACCTTC. Translated, it gives CASDWGLNYGYTF.

This clonotype has ten or more counts. The chain recombines TRBV7-2 with TRBJ2-7; 8 bases map to TRBD1. V gave up 5 bases and J gave up 3 bases; unmatched junction bases: 3. The CDR3 extends over 13 amino acids. Germline CDR1 is SGHTA and CDR2 is FQGNSA. CDR3 sequence: CASSQQGVYEQYF. The CDR3 region has the DNA TGTGCCAGCAGCCAACAGGGGGTCTACGAGCAGTACTTC.

This clonotype was counted many times. The chain joins TRBV28 to TRBJ2-4, with D unresolved. V lost 6 bases to trimming and J lost 16 bases, with 19 bases between them. This CDR3 is built from 12 residues. From germline, CDR1 is MDHEN and CDR2 SYDVKM. The CDR3: CASSLEVTYLYF. CDR3 in DNA: TGTGCCAGCAGCCTAGAGGTGACCTACCTTTACTTC. Using reference TRBV28 and TRBJ2-4 for the parts outside the CDR3, the full variable domain is DVKVTQSSRYLVKRTGEKVFLECVQDMDHENMFWYRQDPGLGLRLIYFSYDVKMKEKGDIPEGYSVSREKKERFSLILESASTNQTSMYLCASSLEVTYLYFGAGTRLSVL.

Concerning this clonotype itself: A single base separates this from a much larger clone, so it may be a read error. CDR3: CASSLDYTKAFF. The CDR3 DNA reads TGTGCCAGCAGCCTGGACTACACTAAAGCTTTCTTT. V is TRBV3-1 and J is TRBJ1-1; D not certain. Germline V gives CDR1 LGHDT, CDR2 YNNKEL (reference sequence). The CDR3 is made up of 12 amino acids. Filled out from reference TRBV3-1 and TRBJ1-1, the complete variable domain reads DTAVSQTPKYLVTQMGNDKSIKCEQNLGHDTMYWYKQDSKKFLKIMFSYNNKELIINETVPNRFSPKSPDKAHLNLHINSLELGDSAVYFCASSLDYTKAFFGQGTRLTVV.

Ten or more counts support this clonotype. The CDR3 DNA is TGTGCCAGCAGCAGGACCGACGATGGCTACACCTTC. It specifies CASSRTDDGYTF. The chain recombines TRBV7-9 with TRBJ1-2, with D unclear. The CDR3 loop spans 12 amino acids. Germline loops: CDR1 SEHNR, CDR2 FQNEAQ (reference sequence). Trimming removed 5 bases at V and 6 bases at J, with 10 bases between.

This chain joins TRBV19 and TRBJ1-2; 8 nucleotides align to TRBD1. The germline V gene has CDR1 LNHDA and CDR2 SQIVND (reference sequence). V gave up 6 bases and J gave up 4 bases; unmatched junction bases: 22. The CDR3 loop spans 19 amino acids. The CDR3 protein is CASRSSRGAGQGIPYGYTF. The CDR3, as DNA: TGTGCCAGTAGATCCTCCCGGGGAGCCGGACAGGGAATTCCCTATGGCTACACCTTC.

The rearrangement joins TRBV19 to TRBJ2-3, with 9 bases fitting TRBD2. The CDR3 is made up of 17 amino acids. J gave up 2 bases and V 5 bases, and 11 bases lay outside the gene matches. Germline CDR1 and CDR2: LNHDA and SQIVND (reference sequence). As DNA, the CDR3 is TGTGCCAGTAGTGCCAGGCGGACTAGCGCGGACACAGATACGCAGTATTTT. Amino acid sequence: CASSARRTSADTDTQYF.

The genes are TRBV30 and TRBJ1-2; 7 bases line up with TRBD1. The CDR3 is 15 residues long. The germline CDR1 and CDR2 sequences are GTSNPN and SVGIG (reference sequence). V lost 2 bases, J lost 5 bases, and 11 bases stayed unmatched. This CDR3 is CAWSSDREVRYGYTF. CDR3 nucleotide sequence: TGTGCCTGGAGTTCTGACAGGGAAGTACGATATGGCTACACCTTC.

V and J are TRBV29-1 and TRBJ2-7; D assignment may be TRBD1 or TRBD2 (5 bases each). V was trimmed by 7 bases and J by 5 bases, leaving 30 bases between them. Germline V gives CDR1 SQVTM, CDR2 ANQGSEA. The length of the CDR3 is 17 residues. The CDR3 coding sequence is TGCAGCGCTGGACACCACGGGGTTGGCGGGCCCGGGGACGAGCAGTACTTC. Its protein product is CSAGHHGVGGPGDEQYF.

This chain connects TRBV4-1 to TRBJ2-4; 7 positions match TRBD1. Germline CDR1 MGHRA, CDR2 YSYEKL. V lost 4 bases and J lost 0; bases outside the gene matches: 3. The CDR3 runs to 15 residues. This chain's CDR3 is CASSRGGAAKNIQYF. CDR3 nucleotide sequence: TGCGCCAGCAGCCGAGGGGGCGCAGCCAAAAACATTCAGTACTTC.

This clonotype showed up many times. The chain links TRBV12-5 to TRBJ1-5, with D possibly matching TRBD1 (6 bases). CDR3 size: 14 residues. V was pared by 3 bases and J by 7 bases, with 13 bases between. The germline gives CDR1 LGHNT, CDR2 FRNRAP. The CDR3 sequence is CASGFGGPGQPQHF. The CDR3 DNA reads as TGTGCTAGTGGTTTTGGGGGGCCAGGGCAGCCCCAGCATTTT.

There are many counts of this clonotype. An end of the junction does not agree with germline; a read error may underlie this. The gene calls are TRBV7-2 and TRBJ2-7, with D possibly being TRBD1 (5 bases). Germline CDR1 reads SGHTA; CDR2 reads FQGNSA. CDR3 size: 15 residues. The CDR3 nucleotides read TGTGCCAGCAGCCTAGAGGTGGGGCGTGGGCGTGACCCTAACTTC. This sequence encodes CASSLEVGRGRDPNF.

There are many counts of this clonotype. The chain carries TRBV10-3 and TRBJ1-5; possibly TRBD1 for D (6 bases). The germline gives CDR1 ENHRY, CDR2 SYGVKD. V lost 5 bases, J lost 6 bases, and 17 bases lay in between. The CDR3 runs to 15 residues. CDR3 protein: CAISLGGGTGQPQHF. The CDR3 DNA reads TGTGCCATCAGTTTAGGGGGAGGAACTGGTCAGCCCCAGCATTTT.

This clonotype was counted at least ten times. This rearrangement joins TRBV18 to TRBJ1-1, with D possibly matching TRBD1 (5 bases). The CDR3 has 15 residues. V gave up 0 bases and J gave up 6 bases, with 14 bases separating them. Germline V CDR1 and CDR2: KGHSH, LQKENI. The CDR3 sequence: CASSPPGLPRAEAFF. CDR3 nucleotide sequence: TGTGCCAGCTCACCACCGGGCCTCCCCAGGGCTGAAGCTTTCTTT.

This clonotype appeared a few times. The genes are TRBV12-3 or TRBV12-4 and TRBJ1-1; no reliable D call. The CDR3 spans 13 residues. The ends were cut back, 7 bases at V and 2 bases at J, with 11 bases in the middle. DNA for the CDR3: TGTGCCAGCACCTTCCGGGAAAACACTGAAGCTTTCTTT. Translated, it gives CASTFRENTEAFF.

The chain recombines TRBV20-1 with TRBJ1-3; D unclear. CDR1 is DFQATT and CDR2 is SNEGSKA in the germline V gene (reference sequence). The length of the CDR3 is 12 residues. The V end lost 6 bases, the J end lost 3 bases, and 9 bases lay between the germline ends. CDR3 in DNA: TGCAGTGCCACGCCGGGTGGAAACACCATATATTTT. It is translated as CSATPGGNTIYF.

This clonotype has a count of ten or more. This chain links TRBV29-1 with TRBJ1-2; TRBD1 agrees at 7 bases. The V segment lost 6 bases and the J segment 8 bases; nucleotides outside the gene matches: 12. This CDR3 region has 13 residues. Germline lookup yields CDR1 SQVTM and CDR2 ANQGSEA. CDR3 residues: CSVGTAPSEGYTF. DNA of the CDR3: TGCAGCGTCGGGACAGCGCCTTCAGAGGGCTACACCTTC.

Remarks on this clonotype: At one end, the junction sequence differs from germline, possibly due to a read error. The V gene is TRBV28, the J gene TRBJ1-2, with D hard to call. Germline values: CDR1 MDHEN, CDR2 SYDVKM. CDR3 length: 12 amino acids. As DNA, the CDR3 is TGTGCCAGCAGCTTATGGGGAAATGGCTACACCTTC. This gives the protein CASSLWGNGYTF.

This clonotype was seen at least ten times. The chain carries TRBV9 and TRBJ2-1, with D unclear. V was trimmed by 4 bases and J by 7 bases, leaving 12 bases between them. Per the germline V gene, CDR1 is SGDLS and CDR2 is YYNGEE. This CDR3 region has 13 residues. The CDR3 spells CASSIRPGNEQFF. CDR3 coding DNA: TGTGCCAGCAGCATCCGCCCCGGGAATGAGCAGTTCTTC.

This clonotype showed up just a few times. V is TRBV5-5 and J is TRBJ2-1, with D perhaps matching TRBD1 (5 bases). Germline V gene data show CDR1 as SGHKS and CDR2 as YYEKEE (reference sequence). V lost 2 bases and J lost 8, with 20 bases in between. The CDR3 length is 16 residues. This CDR3 reads CASSFPGIGDLDEQFF. In DNA form, the CDR3 reads TGTGCCAGCAGCTTCCCAGGGATAGGTGACCTCGATGAGCAGTTCTTC.

This clonotype was observed a few times. The gene calls are TRBV6-1 and TRBJ2-7, with TRBD2 matching over 7 bases. This CDR3 has 14 amino acids. Germline V CDR1 and CDR2: MNHNS, SASEGT. V lost 5 bases and J lost 0; bases outside the gene matches: 4. In DNA form, the CDR3 reads TGTGCCAGCAGTATTAGCGGGTACTCCTACGAGCAGTACTTC. Protein sequence: CASSISGYSYEQYF.

This clonotype has more than one count but fewer than ten. The chain recombines TRBV19 with TRBJ1-1, with 7 bases lining up with TRBD1. The V segment lost 10 bases and the J segment 1 base; nucleotides outside the gene matches: 12. The germline V gene has CDR1 LNHDA and CDR2 SQIVND (reference sequence). CDR3 length: 15 amino acids. CDR3 sequence (DNA): TGTGCCACCCGAGAGGGACAGACAAAGAACACTGAAGCTTTCTTT. Translation: CATREGQTKNTEAFF.

This clonotype was counted a few times. This rearrangement joins TRBV19 to TRBJ1-6; possible D gene TRBD1, 5 bases. The CDR3 runs 14 residues. Germline V lookup: CDR1 LNHDA, CDR2 SQIVND (reference sequence). Trimming pared 4 bases from V and 12 bases from J, leaving 16 bases between. CDR3 amino acids: CASSTGTPRGPLHF. The CDR3 DNA reads TGTGCCAGTAGTACCGGGACGCCGAGGGGACCCCTCCACTTT.

The table lists this clonotype with a few counts. The V gene is TRBV19, the J gene TRBJ2-5; 7 positions agree with TRBD1. Germline CDR1 reads LNHDA; CDR2 reads SQIVND (reference sequence). The trim removed 6 bases at V and 5 bases at J, leaving 12 bases unmatched. The CDR3 totals 15 residues. DNA for the CDR3: TGTGCCAGTAGGAACAGGGGTAGTGTGTCGGAGACCCAGTACTTC. As protein: CASRNRGSVSETQYF.

A few counts support this clonotype. The rearrangement links TRBV9 to TRBJ2-1; possible D gene TRBD2, 6 bases. This CDR3 region has 15 residues. The V end lost 3 bases, the J end lost 8 bases, and 18 bases lay between the germline ends. The germline V gene has CDR1 SGDLS and CDR2 YYNGEE. CDR3 amino acids: CASSALAGPYDEQFF. The CDR3 DNA follows: TGTGCCAGCAGCGCCTTGGCGGGGCCTTACGATGAGCAGTTCTTC.

This clonotype has more than one count but fewer than ten. The chain recombines TRBV20-1 with TRBJ2-1; weak D call: TRBD2 (6 bases). Trimming stripped 2 bases from V and 3 bases from J, with 14 bases between. CDR1 is DFQATT and CDR2 is SNEGSKA in the germline V gene (reference sequence). This CDR3 comprises 15 residues. In DNA, the CDR3 is TGCAGTGCTAGACTTCGGGAGCAGTACTACAATGAGCAGTTCTTC. This encodes CSARLREQYYNEQFF.

This clonotype was seen a few times. The genes are TRBV3-1 and TRBJ2-3; D uncertain. CDR1 is LGHDT and CDR2 is YNNKEL in the germline V gene (reference sequence). Trimming stripped 0 bases from V and 2 bases from J, with 9 bases between. The CDR3 has 15 residues. The CDR3 protein is CASSQERFYTDTQYF. As DNA, the CDR3 is TGTGCCAGCAGCCAAGAACGCTTTTACACAGATACGCAGTATTTT.

The sample holds many counts of this clonotype. This chain connects TRBV29-1 to TRBJ1-2, with a possible D match to TRBD1 (5 bases). The CDR3 is 12 residues long. The germline V gene encodes CDR1 SQVTM and CDR2 ANQGSEA. V shed 6 bases and J shed 2 bases, with 10 bases lying between them. DNA of the CDR3: TGCAGCGTCCCGACAGTCAACTATGGCTACACCTTC. It yields the protein CSVPTVNYGYTF.